A single sample is the source of the 24 T cell receptor beta chains below, sequenced in a study of cytomegalovirus exposure and HLA in healthy donors. PCR involved 60 Vbeta and 13 Jbeta primers. Clones were read by immunoSEQ multiplex PCR, and TCRdb kept only the in-frame ones, dropping some. The sample yields some 120,000 clones, 80% seen once. The material sequenced was PBMCs. The receptors here all came from a man between 35 and 55 years old in good health and CMV-seronegative.

The V and J genes are TRBV5-5 and TRBJ1-5; D not certain. The ends were cut back, 1 base at V and 2 bases at J, with 16 bases in the middle. This CDR3 has 17 amino acids. Germline V gene sequence: CDR1 SGHKS, CDR2 YYEKEE (reference sequence). CDR3: CASSLTPDGLRNQPQHF. CDR3 DNA sequence: TGTGCCAGCAGCTTGACCCCCGACGGGTTACGCAATCAGCCCCAGCATTTT.

This chain connects TRBV30 to TRBJ1-1; 7 nucleotides agree with TRBD1. Germline V lookup: CDR1 GTSNPN, CDR2 SVGIG (reference sequence). CDR3 length: 13 residues. V gave up 7 bases and J gave up 8 bases; unmatched junction bases: 13. The DNA of the CDR3 is TGTGCCTCCCAAGAGCTCCGACAGGGCGAAGCTTTCTTT. It encodes CASQELRQGEAFF.

The chain recombines TRBV25-1 with TRBJ2-5, with D possibly being TRBD1 (5 bases). This CDR3 spans 12 amino acids. V lost 6 bases, J lost 0 bases, and 5 bases lay in between. Germline CDR1 MGHDK, CDR2 SYGVNS. The CDR3 bases are TGTGCCAGCAGAGGGGACCAAGAGACCCAGTACTTC. Its translation is CASRGDQETQYF.

The chain couples TRBV7-9 to TRBJ1-4, with a weak D call TRBD1 (6 bases). Germline assignment: CDR1 SEHNR and CDR2 FQNEAQ (reference sequence). The CDR3 runs 15 residues. V dropped 1 base and J dropped 3 bases, with 9 bases sitting between them. The CDR3, as DNA: TGTGCCAGCAGCTTAGGATCAGGGGCTAATGAAAAACTGTTTTTT. This gives the protein CASSLGSGANEKLFF.

The chain uses TRBV30 and TRBJ2-1; maybe TRBD1 (6 bases). Germline CDR1 is GTSNPN and CDR2 is SVGIG (reference sequence). Trimming took off 1 base at V and 10 bases at J, with 11 bases between the two ends. This CDR3 comprises 12 residues. CDR3 sequence: CAWSGNRVEQFF. The CDR3 bases are TGTGCCTGGAGTGGAAACAGGGTCGAGCAGTTCTTC.

V is TRBV30 and J is TRBJ2-1, with 7 bases identical to TRBD2. The CDR3 has 16 residues. The germline gives CDR1 GTSNPN, CDR2 SVGIG (reference sequence). The ends lost 2 bases at V and 1 base at J; junction bases unmatched: 8. DNA of the CDR3: TGTGCCTGGAGTTTGAAGGGAGCGGGATCCTACAATGAGCAGTTCTTC. Its protein product is CAWSLKGAGSYNEQFF.

With respect to this clone: Since the CDR3 does not end with the conserved phenylalanine or tryptophan, this likely comes from a read error. V gene TRBV28 combines with J gene TRBJ1-4; 10 positions agree with TRBD1. This CDR3 comprises 14 residues. CDR1 and CDR2 from the germline V gene are MDHEN and SYDVKM. The V segment lost 5 bases and the J segment 8 bases; nucleotides outside the gene matches: 5. CDR3 in DNA: TGTGCCAGCAGTCCGGGACAGGGGAGGGAAAAACTGTTTGTT. Encoded protein: CASSPGQGREKLFV.

The chain couples TRBV15 to TRBJ1-4; weak D call: TRBD1 (5 bases). Looked up from germline, CDR1 is LNHNV and CDR2 is YYDKDF (reference sequence). V was shortened by 0 bases and J by 5 bases, with 16 bases between the two germline ends. This CDR3 is 17 amino acids long. The CDR3 reads CATSRDRGGFENEKLFF. Written as DNA, the CDR3 is TGTGCCACCAGCAGAGACCGCGGGGGATTCGAGAATGAAAAACTGTTTTTT.

The chain uses TRBV27 and TRBJ1-5; D unresolved. V was clipped by 5 bases and J by 4 bases, with 6 bases between them. Germline V gene lookup returns CDR1 MNHEY and CDR2 SMNVEV (reference sequence). This CDR3 region has 12 residues. The CDR3 coding sequence is TGTGCCAGCAGTGGAGGAAATCAGCCCCAGCATTTT. Translation: CASSGGNQPQHF.

Concerning this clone itself: The same CDR3 arises from other DNA sequences in this sample as well. The V and J genes are TRBV4-2 and TRBJ1-5; 8 bases are shared with TRBD1. CDR3 length: 19 amino acids. With V trimmed by 0 bases and J by 6 bases, 16 bases remained unmatched. Germline loops: CDR1 LGHNA, CDR2 YNFKEQ. The CDR3 nucleotides read TGTGCCAGCAGCCAAGATCTGCCTCTCGGGCAGGGGGCGGTTCAGCCCCAGCATTTT. This sequence encodes CASSQDLPLGQGAVQPQHF.

This chain links TRBV5-5 with TRBJ2-7, with D perhaps matching TRBD1 (5 bases). Germline CDR1 and CDR2: SGHKS and YYEKEE (reference sequence). This CDR3 has 14 amino acids. V was cut by 0 bases and J by 5 bases, with 12 bases left in between. In nucleotides, the CDR3 is TGTGCCAGCAGCTTGGGTCCAGACAGCAACGAGCAGTACTTC. This gives the protein CASSLGPDSNEQYF. Supplemented by reference TRBV5-5 and TRBJ2-7, the full variable domain reads DAGVTQSPTHLIKTRGQQVTLRCSPISGHKSVSWYQQVLGQGPQFIFQYYEKEERGRGNFPDRFSARQFPNYSSELNVNALLLGDSALYLCASSLGPDSNEQYFGPGTRLTVT.

The gene calls are TRBV5-1 and TRBJ2-1; 12 bases map to TRBD1. Germline V gene sequence: CDR1 SGHRS, CDR2 YFSETQ. The V segment lost 0 bases and the J segment 8 bases; nucleotides outside the gene matches: 9. This CDR3 is built from 17 residues. In DNA form, the CDR3 reads TGCGCCAGCAGCTTGGGGACCCTGGGACAGGGGGCTGATGAGCAGTTCTTC. Residues: CASSLGTLGQGADEQFF.

The V and J genes are TRBV6-5 and TRBJ2-3; D is perhaps TRBD2 (6 bases). CDR1 and CDR2 (germline): MNHEY, SVGAGI. Deletions cut 4 bases from V and 0 bases from J, with 11 bases between. The CDR3 sequence is 15 residues long. This CDR3 is CASSLGLPSTDTQYF. Written as DNA, the CDR3 is TGTGCCAGCAGTTTAGGACTACCTAGCACAGATACGCAGTATTTT.

This chain links TRBV2 with TRBJ2-1; D is undetermined. Germline loops: CDR1 SNHLY, CDR2 FYNNEI. V lost 4 bases and J lost 7, with 14 bases in between. The CDR3 sequence is 14 residues long. CDR3: CASSGLVSANEQFF. DNA for the CDR3: TGTGCCAGCAGTGGGCTAGTCTCTGCGAATGAGCAGTTCTTC.

This clone was detected only a few times. The rearrangement joins TRBV5-1 to TRBJ2-6; unclear D gene. Trimming stripped 0 bases from V and 0 bases from J, with 4 bases between. From germline, CDR1 is SGHRS and CDR2 YFSETQ. The CDR3 length is 15 residues. This CDR3 reads CASSLGHSGANVLTF. In DNA form, the CDR3 reads TGCGCCAGCAGCTTGGGACACTCTGGGGCCAACGTCCTGACTTTC.

This rearrangement joins TRBV5-1 to TRBJ1-2, with D possibly matching TRBD1 (5 bases). Germline V gene lookup returns CDR1 SGHRS and CDR2 YFSETQ. This CDR3 spans 13 amino acids. The V gene lost 5 bases and the J gene lost 8 bases, with 16 bases spanning the gap. CDR3 nucleotide sequence: TGCGCCAGCAGACCGGGGGGGGTGGACGGCTACACCTTC. This sequence encodes CASRPGGVDGYTF. Together with reference TRBV5-1 and TRBJ1-2, the CDR3 gives the full variable domain: KAGVTQTPRYLIKTRGQQVTLSCSPISGHRSVSWYQQTPGQGLQFLFEYFSETQRNKGNFPGRFSGRQFSNSRSEMNVSTLELGDSALYLCASRPGGVDGYTFGSGTRLTVV.

The chain has TRBV18 and TRBJ1-3, with D perhaps TRBD1 (6 bases). The CDR3 has 15 amino acids. CDR1 and CDR2 from the germline V gene are KGHSH and LQKENI. Trimming cost V 3 bases and J 2 bases, with 11 bases left between them. The CDR3 nucleotides read TGTGCCAGCTCACCCTCCAGGGGAACTGGAAACACCATATATTTT. Its translation: CASSPSRGTGNTIYF.

The chain joins TRBV7-7 to TRBJ2-1; 7 nucleotides line up with TRBD2. This CDR3 is 13 amino acids long. V shed 1 base, J shed 10 bases, and the junction held 4 bases outside the gene matches. Per germline, CDR1 SSHAT and CDR2 FNYEAQ (reference sequence). The CDR3 nucleotides read TGTGCCAGCAGCTTAGTAGCGGGCGGCGAGCAGTTCTTC. It translates to CASSLVAGGEQFF.

The chain joins TRBV27 to TRBJ2-5; 9 positions agree with TRBD2. Per the germline V gene, CDR1 is MNHEY and CDR2 is SMNVEV (reference sequence). Trimming took 5 bases from V and 1 from J; bases not matched to a gene: 14. This CDR3 has 18 residues. The chain's CDR3 is CASSPRRGGLTSQETQYF. The CDR3 DNA follows: TGTGCCAGCAGTCCCAGGCGGGGGGGACTAACGAGCCAAGAGACCCAGTACTTC.

The chain couples TRBV2 to TRBJ1-1, with D possibly being TRBD1 (5 bases). Per the germline V gene, CDR1 is SNHLY and CDR2 is FYNNEI. The ends were cut back, 1 base at V and 8 bases at J, with 14 bases in the middle. There are 14 residues in the CDR3. DNA for the CDR3: TGTGCCAGCAGTGAAGGACAGCTTAACCGAGAAGCTTTCTTT. Translating it yields CASSEGQLNREAFF.

The chain is built from TRBV5-1 and TRBJ2-1, with 8 positions matching TRBD1. The trim removed 3 bases at V and 6 bases at J, leaving 2 bases unmatched. Germline V gene data show CDR1 as SGHRS and CDR2 as YFSETQ. This CDR3 comprises 13 residues. CDR3 sequence reads: CASSSTGGNEQFF. CDR3 nucleotide sequence: TGCGCCAGCAGCTCCACAGGGGGCAATGAGCAGTTCTTC.

The rearrangement joins TRBV5-4 to TRBJ2-3, with TRBD2 matching 11 bases. Germline CDR1 reads SGHNT; CDR2 reads YYREEE (reference sequence). This CDR3 comprises 15 residues. V lost 2 bases and J lost 4; bases outside the gene matches: 3. This CDR3 is CASSFTLAGADTQYF. The CDR3 DNA sequence: TGTGCCAGCAGCTTTACACTAGCGGGAGCAGATACGCAGTATTTT.

This clone has a single count. This chain joins TRBV15 and TRBJ1-5, with 8 bases aligning to TRBD1. CDR1 and CDR2 from the germline V gene are LNHNV and YYDKDF (reference sequence). The CDR3 has 15 residues. V shed 1 base and J 9 bases; nucleotides not matched to a gene: 8. The chain's CDR3 is CATSRVAGGDPPQHF. CDR3 coding DNA: TGTGCCACCAGCAGAGTTGCAGGGGGCGACCCGCCCCAGCATTTT.

V is TRBV10-3 and J is TRBJ1-5, with D tentatively TRBD1 (6 bases). Deletions cut 3 bases from V and 7 bases from J, with 13 bases between. The CDR3 consists of 14 residues. Germline lookup yields CDR1 ENHRY and CDR2 SYGVKD. The CDR3 region is CAISETGKGQPQHF. Here the CDR3 DNA reads TGTGCCATCAGTGAAACAGGGAAGGGCCAGCCCCAGCATTTT.